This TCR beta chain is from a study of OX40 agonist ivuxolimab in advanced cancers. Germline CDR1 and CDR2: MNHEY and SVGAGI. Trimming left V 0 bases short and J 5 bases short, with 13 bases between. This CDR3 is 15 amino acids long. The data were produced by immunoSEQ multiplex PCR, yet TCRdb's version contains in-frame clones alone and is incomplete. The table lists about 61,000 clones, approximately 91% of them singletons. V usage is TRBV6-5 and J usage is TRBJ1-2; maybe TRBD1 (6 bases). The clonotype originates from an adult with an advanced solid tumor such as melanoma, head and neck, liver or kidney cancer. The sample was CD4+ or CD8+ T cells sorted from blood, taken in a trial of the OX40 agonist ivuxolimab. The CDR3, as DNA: TGTGCCAGCAGTTACTCGAGCAGGGGTGGATATGGCTACACCTTC. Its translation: CASSYSSRGGYGYTF.